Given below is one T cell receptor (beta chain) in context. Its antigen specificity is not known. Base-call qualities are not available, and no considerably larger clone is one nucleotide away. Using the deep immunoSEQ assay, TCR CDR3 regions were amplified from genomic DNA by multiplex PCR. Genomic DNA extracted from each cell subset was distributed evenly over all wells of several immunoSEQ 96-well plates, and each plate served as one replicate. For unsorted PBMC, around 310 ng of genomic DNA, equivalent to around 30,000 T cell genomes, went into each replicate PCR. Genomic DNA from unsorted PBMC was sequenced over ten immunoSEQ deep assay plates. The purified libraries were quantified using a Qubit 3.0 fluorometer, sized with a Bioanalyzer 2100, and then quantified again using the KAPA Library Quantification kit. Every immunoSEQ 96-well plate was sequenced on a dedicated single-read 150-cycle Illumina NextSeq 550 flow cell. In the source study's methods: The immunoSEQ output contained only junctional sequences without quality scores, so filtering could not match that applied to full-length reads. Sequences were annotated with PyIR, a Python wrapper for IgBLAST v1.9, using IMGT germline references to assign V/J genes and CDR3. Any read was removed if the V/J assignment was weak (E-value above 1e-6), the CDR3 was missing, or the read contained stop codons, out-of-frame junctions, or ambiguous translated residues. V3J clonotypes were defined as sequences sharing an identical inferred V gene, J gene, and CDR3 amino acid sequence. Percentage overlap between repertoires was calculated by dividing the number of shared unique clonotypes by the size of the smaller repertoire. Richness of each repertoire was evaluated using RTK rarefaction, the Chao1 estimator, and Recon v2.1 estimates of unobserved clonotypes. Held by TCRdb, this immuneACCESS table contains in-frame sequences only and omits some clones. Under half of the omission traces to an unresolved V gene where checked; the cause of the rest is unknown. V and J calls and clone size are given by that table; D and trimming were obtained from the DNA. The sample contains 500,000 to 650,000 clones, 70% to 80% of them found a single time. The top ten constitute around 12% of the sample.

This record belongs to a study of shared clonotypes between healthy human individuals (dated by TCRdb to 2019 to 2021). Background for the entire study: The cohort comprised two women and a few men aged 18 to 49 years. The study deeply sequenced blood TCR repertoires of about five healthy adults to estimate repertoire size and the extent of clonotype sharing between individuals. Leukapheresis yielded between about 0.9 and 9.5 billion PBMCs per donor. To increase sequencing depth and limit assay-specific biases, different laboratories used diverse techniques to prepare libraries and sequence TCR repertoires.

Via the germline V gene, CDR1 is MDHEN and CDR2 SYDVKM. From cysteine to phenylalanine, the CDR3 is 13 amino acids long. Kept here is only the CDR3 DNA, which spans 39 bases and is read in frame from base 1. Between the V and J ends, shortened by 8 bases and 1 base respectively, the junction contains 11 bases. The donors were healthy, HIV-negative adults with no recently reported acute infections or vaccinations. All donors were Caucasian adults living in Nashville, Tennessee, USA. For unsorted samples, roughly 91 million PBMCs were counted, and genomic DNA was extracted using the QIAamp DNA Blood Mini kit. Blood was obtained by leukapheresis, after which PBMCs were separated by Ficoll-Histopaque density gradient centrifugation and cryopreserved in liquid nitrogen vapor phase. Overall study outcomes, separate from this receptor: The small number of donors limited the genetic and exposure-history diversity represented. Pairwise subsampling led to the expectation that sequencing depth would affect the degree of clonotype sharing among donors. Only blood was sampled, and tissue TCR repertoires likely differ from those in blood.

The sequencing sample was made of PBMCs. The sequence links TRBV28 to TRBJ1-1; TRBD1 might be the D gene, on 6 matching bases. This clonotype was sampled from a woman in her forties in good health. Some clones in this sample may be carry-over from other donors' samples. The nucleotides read TGTGCCAGCGGGGGGCGCGGGAACACTGAAGCTTTCTTT. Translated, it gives CASGGRGNTEAFF.